This T cell receptor (beta chain) was retrieved from a study of T cell changes during pregnancy in multiple sclerosis. V shed 3 bases and J shed 1 base, with 9 bases lying between them. This CDR3 has 14 amino acids. Per germline, CDR1 MNHEY and CDR2 SMNVEV (reference sequence). The table came from immunoSEQ multiplex PCR; TCRdb's copy has only in-frame clones and leaves some out. This sample has around 70,000 clones, with over 85% found just once. V usage is TRBV27 and J usage is TRBJ2-5; D uncertain. The clonotype comes from a female donor in good health, enrolled as a control in a pregnancy study. Specimen: peripheral blood, collected after pregnancy. This chain's CDR3 is CASSFLGGQETQYF. The CDR3 coding sequence is TGTGCCAGCAGTTTTCTAGGCGGCCAAGAGACCCAGTACTTC.